Listed below are T cell receptor beta chains from one sample, sequenced in a study of Tregs in tolerant kidney transplant recipients. Here immunoSEQ multiplex PCR was the method, and the copy in TCRdb shows in-frame clones only, minus some. The sample comprises tens of thousands of clones, 80% to 95% of which are singletons, and 0.46% rests with the top ten. Sequences were derived from CD4+ T cells from blood, sampled before the transplant. These receptors all stem from a human donor who received a combined kidney and bone marrow transplant. CDR3s include the opening cysteine and the closing phenylalanine or tryptophan. D genes are given only for firm matches. Expanded clones get a size class; other rows say once, few or many, or leave the size out.

size	D	V	J	CDR3	DNA
-	-	TRBV6-5	TRBJ1-6	CASGRGFPYNSPLHF	TGTGCCAGCGGTAGGGGATTTCCCTATAATTCCCCCCTCCACTTT
-	TRBD1	TRBV7-2	TRBJ2-4	CASSTQGARNIQYF	TGTGCCAGCAGCACACAGGGGGCGCGGAACATTCAGTACTTC
-	TRBD1	TRBV7-3	TRBJ2-6	CASSLTWRKGGKSGANVLTF	TGTGCCAGCAGCTTAACGTGGAGGAAAGGGGGCAAATCTGGGGCCAACGTCCTGACTTTC
-	TRBD1	TRBV29-1	TRBJ2-3	CSVEKTGGDTDTQYF	TGCAGCGTTGAAAAGACAGGGGGCGACACAGATACGCAGTATTTT
-	-	TRBV7-2	TRBJ1-1	CASSLAPQTEAFF	TGTGCCAGCAGCTTAGCTCCCCAAACTGAAGCTTTCTTT
-	-	TRBV30	TRBJ1-3	CAWGSGNTIYF	TGTGCCTGGGGTAGTGGAAACACCATATATTTT
once	-	TRBV19	TRBJ2-7	CASSTHFSYEQYF	TGTGCCAGTAGTACCCACTTCTCCTACGAGCAGTACTTC
few	TRBD1	TRBV10-3	TRBJ1-3	CATGTGGENTIYF	TGTGCCACCGGGACAGGGGGCGAAAACACCATATATTTT
-	TRBD2	TRBV10-2	TRBJ2-2	CASILTALAGRDSANTGELFF	TGCGCCAGCATACTTACGGCCCTAGCGGGCCGAGATTCGGCGAACACCGGGGAGCTGTTTTTT
-	-	TRBV7-2	TRBJ2-7	CASTTRPAGSYEQYF	TGTGCCAGCACCACTCGCCCGGCAGGTTCCTACGAGCAGTACTTC
-	-	TRBV7-3	TRBJ2-3	CASRASGTDTQYF	TGTGCCAGCAGGGCTAGCGGCACAGATACGCAGTATTTT
-	TRBD2	TRBV18	TRBJ2-1	CASSPPSSGNNEQFF	TGTGCCAGCTCACCACCGAGTAGCGGGAACAATGAGCAGTTCTTC
-	-	TRBV6-4	TRBJ2-7	CASSANHEQYF	TGTGCCAGCAGTGCTAACCACGAGCAGTACTTC
-	TRBD1	TRBV11-1	TRBJ2-1	CASRGRWGKGDRAYNEQFF	TGTGCCAGCAGGGGACGGTGGGGGAAAGGAGACAGGGCCTACAATGAGCAGTTCTTC
few	-	TRBV11-3	TRBJ1-1	CASSLLVSVEAFF	TGTGCCAGCAGCTTATTGGTCAGCGTAGAAGCTTTCTTT
-	TRBD1	TRBV9	TRBJ1-1	CASSLQGANTEAFF	TGTGCCAGCAGCCTACAGGGGGCTAACACTGAAGCTTTCTTT